Reported below is one T cell receptor beta chain. This clonotype was picked up many times. The target of this receptor is not known. The input lacks base qualities; no much larger clone sits a single base away. This sample is drawn from a study of molecular identifiers for immune sequencing clone quantification (dated by TCRdb to the late 2010s). The study in broad terms: In a replicate experiment, RNA from roughly 21,000 or 96,000 naive CD8 T cells was split into five aliquots, four of which were sequenced. CD8 T cells were used in a methods study to benchmark molecular-identifier clustering-based TCR repertoire sequencing (MIDCIRS) and TCR RNA copy counting. Study-wide findings and limitations: Modeling estimated around 3.2 recovered TCR RNA copies per cell, compared with about 10 by digital PCR, which implies about 30% capture efficiency. In CMV-specific effector cells, clones with more than 20 RNA copies accounted for over 97% of molecules, whereas in naive cells such clones accounted for under 1%. When barcode sub-clustering was left out, chimeric consensus sequences inflated TCR diversity, with chimeras reaching as high as 47%. Highly expanded clone sizes could be underestimated because identical TCR molecules may share a barcode. A single cell's worth of spiked-in Jurkat TCR RNA was reported detectable even among 850,000 to 1,000,000 naive CD8 T cells. The naive libraries included spiked-in Jurkat TCR RNA (roughly nine copies' worth), and this Jurkat TCR RNA is not part of the donor repertoire.

Libraries of naive CD8 T cells were built from about 21,000 to 970,000 sorted cells, with 10%, 30% or 50% of the purified RNA used. Naive CD8 T cells were FACS-sorted as CD8+CD4-CCR7+CD45RA+ on a BD FACSAria II into RLT Plus buffer. To test detection sensitivity, Jurkat RNA equal to ten TCR copies was added to samples of about 20,000-1,000,000 naive CD8 T cells. Enrichment of CD8 T cells was performed with RosetteSep CD8+ T Cell Enrichment Cocktail and Ficoll-Paque, after which ACK red cell lysis was carried out. CDR3 length: 15 amino acids, cysteine to phenylalanine. Of all the DNA, just the CDR3 is kept, 45 bases in frame from base 1. Here V drops 1 base and J drops 9 bases, and the junction holds 12 bases not matched to any gene. The protocol used for the library was PCR. The sample was run on an Illumina HiSeq 4000. Preparation of bulk TCR libraries followed a previously described approach, with the TCR primers listed in Table S5. Purification of total RNA was performed with the Qiagen AllPrep DNA/RNA kit. Reads from multiple sequencing runs of the same library were pooled before analysis. For the original study's pipeline: Reads were retained only if an exact TCR constant sequence was present, and the retained reads were trimmed to 150 nt and grouped according to their 12-nt molecular barcodes. Reads within each barcode group were sub-clustered using a 15% Levenshtein threshold, and quality-weighted consensus sequences were constructed for each RNA molecule. Non-functional sequences were filtered out, along with any lower-count sequence sitting one edit away from another sequence. Based on a fit of two negative binomial distributions, barcode sub-clusters having less than 20% of the maximum read count were discarded. TCRdb handled the public reads itself, with Q25 trimming in fastp and clone calling in MiXCR, and kept productive beta chains. When rows share a CDR3 protein, they turn into one entry using the most common DNA and genes. The V and J calls were not made by the authors but by TCRdb's processing. A total of hundreds of thousands of distinct CDR3 sequences appear in this sample, roughly 21% of them only once. The ten top clones hold 0.85% of the sample.

The sequence came from a human donor in good health. Some libraries in this study had Jurkat cell RNA spiked in. The sequenced sample consisted of naive CD8+ T cells from blood, with Jurkat cell RNA spiked in. Read against the paper, the sample's cell subset or site label means: FACS-sorted CD8+CD4-CCR7+CD45RA+ naive T cells. This receptor chain uses TRBV12-3 or TRBV12-4 and TRBJ2-7; a stretch of 7 junction bases matches TRBD1. The DNA sequence follows: TGTGCCAGCAGTTTAGGACAGGGACAGAAAGCGTGGCAGTACTTC. This sequence encodes CASSLGQGQKAWQYF.